This TCR beta chain was sequenced for a study of patients and donors after allogeneic stem cell transplantation. TCRdb reanalysed the RT-PCR reads using MiXCR and keeps one entry per CDR3 protein. Of 900,000 to 1,000,000 distinct CDR3 sequences listed, approximately 18% are singletons. The junction had 15 bases not matched to a gene; V was cut back by 6 bases and J by 5 bases. CDR3 length: 16 residues. This clonotype was detected many times. Source material: blood, either unsorted or a sorted T cell fraction (not recorded which). The receptor was isolated from a human donor who was either an allogeneic HSCT recipient or a stem cell or donor lymphocyte infusion donor (not recorded which). It is not recorded whose cells these are; they may come from a transplant donor. V and J are TRBV12-3 or TRBV12-4 and TRBJ2-7; 8 bases are a match to TRBD1. The CDR3 DNA follows: TGTGCCAGCAGCCGGTGGATTGGACAGGGAAGGAACGAGCAGTACTTC. Residues: CASSRWIGQGRNEQYF.